What follows describes a single T cell receptor (beta chain). Antigen specificity is unknown. This entry comes from a study of T cells after yellow fever vaccination. Whole-study results and caveats: Post-booster reappearance was seen for most primary-vaccination clones (about 96% CD4, 75% to 90% CD8). Abundant clonotypes from the bulk population could have been carried over as contaminants into FACS-sorted repertoires. The secondary response showed a weaker magnitude and a faster peak, day 5 versus 15.

TCRdb re-derived calls from the 5' RACE reads in MiXCR, one entry per CDR3 protein. Of about 340,000 distinct CDR3 sequences listed, 12% are singletons. The sequenced sample was CD4+ T cells sorted from PBMCs, obtained 15 days after the yellow fever booster vaccination. This clonotype was sampled from a man between 18 and 29 years old who received the YFV17D yellow fever vaccine.

DNA for the CDR3: TGTGCCAGCTCACCGGGACAGAAGAACACTGAAGCTTTCTTT. Its translation: CASSPGQKNTEAFF. The V and J genes are TRBV18 and TRBJ1-1, with TRBD1 matching 7 bases. V dropped 3 bases and J dropped 1; count of bases not matched to a gene: 2. This CDR3 is built from 14 residues. Germline CDR1 and CDR2: KGHSH and LQKENI.